Sequencing of this T cell receptor beta chain was carried out in a study of T-cell reconstitution after alpha-beta-depleted transplantation in children. The table lists this clonotype with many counts. Its specificity is not known. Regarding the study as a whole: Several hundred expanded graft clones reportedly were the source of alpha-beta T cells about two months after transplant. Fresh T-cell production supplied most of the T-cell counts and diversity seen one year after transplant.

The authors prepared the TCRbeta library with unique molecular identifiers. MiXCR, applied by TCRdb to the PCR reads, yields one record per CDR3 protein. This table holds 250,000 or so distinct CDR3 sequences, under 9.5% found once. V lost 4 bases and J lost 3; bases outside the gene matches: 12. The germline V gene encodes CDR1 SGHRS and CDR2 YFSETQ. The CDR3 runs 16 residues. This clonotype was obtained from a male patient between 5 and 17 years old who had a stem cell transplant for acute lymphoblastic leukemia, so the T cells may come from the graft donor. Source: PBMCs, mostly from graft donor cells, taken 180 days after TCRalphabeta/CD19-depleted stem cell transplant. J is TRBJ1-1 and V is TRBV5-1, with TRBD1 identical over 7 bases. CDR3 residues: CASSQRQGGWDTEAFF. The CDR3 DNA is TGCGCCAGCAGCCAAAGACAGGGAGGCTGGGACACTGAAGCTTTCTTT.